The clone carrying this T cell receptor (beta chain) was observed once. What it recognizes is unknown. This sample was included in a study of Ad26.COV2.S vaccination and SARS-CoV-2 variants. As for the study in general: Intramuscular Ad26.COV2.S doses were given once or twice, 56 days apart. Broader study findings: People given the vaccine had a wider spike-specific TCR breadth than placebo recipients did. CD8+ and CD4+ T cells specific for spike reportedly responded with substantial breadth after vaccination.

Trimming took off 4 bases at V and 0 bases at J, with 10 bases between the two ends. This CDR3 contains 15 residues. Germline V gives CDR1 SGDLS, CDR2 YYNGEE. Libraries were prepared by immunoSEQ multiplex PCR; TCRdb keeps only in-frame clonotypes and omits some of them. The sample records 330,000 or so clones, under 90% being singletons. Documented treatment: roughly 18 received Ad26.COV2.S at low or high dose, single or two shots; about 5 received placebo; per-sample allocation not given. The study sampled participants on day 63 after the first vaccine or placebo injection. Adults aged 18-55 years in Boston included the donor.

This chain joins TRBV9 and TRBJ2-2; unclear D gene. The receptor was isolated from a person aged 18-65 years who received the Ad26.COV2.S COVID-19 vaccine or a placebo. Material: peripheral blood, obtained in a trial of Ad26.COV2.S vaccine versus placebo. The CDR3 nucleotides are TGTGCCAGCAGCCCGCGGAGAGCGAACACCGGGGAGCTGTTTTTT. Residues: CASSPRRANTGELFF.